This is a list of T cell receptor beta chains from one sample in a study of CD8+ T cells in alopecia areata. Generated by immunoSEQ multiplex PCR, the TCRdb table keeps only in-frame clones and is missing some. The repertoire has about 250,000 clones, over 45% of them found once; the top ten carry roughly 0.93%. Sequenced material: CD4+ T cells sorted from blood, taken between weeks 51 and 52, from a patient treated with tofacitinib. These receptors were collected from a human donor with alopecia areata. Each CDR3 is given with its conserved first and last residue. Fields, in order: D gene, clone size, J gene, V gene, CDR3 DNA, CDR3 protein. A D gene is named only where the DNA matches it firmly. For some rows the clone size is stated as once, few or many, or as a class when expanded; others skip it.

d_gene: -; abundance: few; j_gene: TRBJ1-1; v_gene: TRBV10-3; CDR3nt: TGTGCCATCAGTGAGTCAGGGGATTACACTGAAGCTTTCTTT; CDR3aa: CAISESGDYTEAFF
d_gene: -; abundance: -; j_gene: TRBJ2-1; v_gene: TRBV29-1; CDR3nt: TGCAGCGTTGACCATGAGCAGTTCTTC; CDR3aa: CSVDHEQFF
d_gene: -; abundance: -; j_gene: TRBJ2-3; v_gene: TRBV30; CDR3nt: TGTGCCTGGAGTGCCAAGGATACGCAGTATTTT; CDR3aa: CAWSAKDTQYF
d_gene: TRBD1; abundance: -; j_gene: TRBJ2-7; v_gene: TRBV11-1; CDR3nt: TGTGCCAGCAGCTTAGGACAGGGAACCTACGAGCAGTACTTC; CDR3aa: CASSLGQGTYEQYF
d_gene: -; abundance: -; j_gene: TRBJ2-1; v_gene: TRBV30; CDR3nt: TGTGCCTGGAATTTGGGGCGGGTGATCTCCTACAATGAGCAGTTCTTC; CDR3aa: CAWNLGRVISYNEQFF
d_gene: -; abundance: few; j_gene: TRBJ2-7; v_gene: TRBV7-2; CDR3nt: TGTGCCAGCAGCTTCAGGTCCGAGCAGTACTTC; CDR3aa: CASSFRSEQYF
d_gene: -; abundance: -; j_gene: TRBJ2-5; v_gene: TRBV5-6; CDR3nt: TGTGCCAGCAGCTGGACTGGATCGGAGACCCAGTACTTC; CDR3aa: CASSWTGSETQYF
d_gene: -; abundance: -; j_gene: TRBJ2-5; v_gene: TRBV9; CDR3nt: TGTGCCAGCAGCGTAGCTACAGGGAAGGCAGAGACCCAGTACTTC; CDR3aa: CASSVATGKAETQYF
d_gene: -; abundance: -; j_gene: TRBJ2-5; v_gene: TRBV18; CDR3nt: TGTGCCAGCTCACCACCGACGAGCCAAGAGACCCAGTACTTC; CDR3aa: CASSPPTSQETQYF
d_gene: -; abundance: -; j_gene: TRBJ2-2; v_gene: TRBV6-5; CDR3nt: TGTGCCAGCACCCTCCTCAGACCCACCGGGGAGCTGTTTTTT; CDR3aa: CASTLLRPTGELFF
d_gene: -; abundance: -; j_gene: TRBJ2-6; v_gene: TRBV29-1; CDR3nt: TGCAGCGTTGGGGCAGGACGCTCTGGGGCCAACGTCCTGACTTTC; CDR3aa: CSVGAGRSGANVLTF
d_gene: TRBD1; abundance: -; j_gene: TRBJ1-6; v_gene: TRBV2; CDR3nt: TGTGCCAGCAGGGGGACAGGCTCCTATAATTCACCCCTCCACTTT; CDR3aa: CASRGTGSYNSPLHF
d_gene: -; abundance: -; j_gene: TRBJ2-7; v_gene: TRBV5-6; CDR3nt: TGTGCCAGCAGCTCGATCCGGGACGTAAACTACGAGCAGTACTTC; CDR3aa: CASSSIRDVNYEQYF
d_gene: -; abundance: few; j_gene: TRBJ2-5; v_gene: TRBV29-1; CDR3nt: TGCAGCTGGGGGCTAGAGACCCAGTACTTC; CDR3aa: CSWGLETQYF
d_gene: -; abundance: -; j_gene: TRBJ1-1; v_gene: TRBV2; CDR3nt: TGTGCCAGCAGTGTGAGTCAGGGAAGTACTGAAGCTTTCTTT; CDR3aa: CASSVSQGSTEAFF
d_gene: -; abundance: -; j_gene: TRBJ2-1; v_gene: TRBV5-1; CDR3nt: TGCGCCAGCAGCGGCTCGGGCGGCCAGGAGCAGTTCTTC; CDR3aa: CASSGSGGQEQFF